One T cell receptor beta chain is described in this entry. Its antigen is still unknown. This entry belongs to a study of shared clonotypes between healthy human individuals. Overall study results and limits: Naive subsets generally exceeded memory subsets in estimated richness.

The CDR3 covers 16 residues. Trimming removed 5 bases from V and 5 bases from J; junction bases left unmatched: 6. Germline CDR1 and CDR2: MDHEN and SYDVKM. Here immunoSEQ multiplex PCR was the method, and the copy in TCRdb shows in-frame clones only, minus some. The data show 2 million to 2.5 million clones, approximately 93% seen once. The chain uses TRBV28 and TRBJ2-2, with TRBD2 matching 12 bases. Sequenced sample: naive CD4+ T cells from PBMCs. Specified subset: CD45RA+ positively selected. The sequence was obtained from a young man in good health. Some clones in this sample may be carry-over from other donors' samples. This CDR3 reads CASSQTSGSYTGELFF. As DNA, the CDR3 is TGTGCCAGCAGTCAGACTAGCGGGAGTTATACCGGGGAGCTGTTTTTT.